This T cell receptor (beta chain) was recovered during a study of cytomegalovirus exposure and HLA in healthy donors. Study results and caveats: Many donors shared some public TCRs, even though most TCR sequences were rare.

The PCR made use of 60 Vbeta and 13 Jbeta primers. Profiling relied on immunoSEQ multiplex PCR, and the TCRdb table lists in-frame clones only, not all of them. The sample holds about 160,000 clones, approximately 78% seen once. The donors comprised healthy bone marrow donors. The CDR3 runs 14 residues. Deletions cut 7 bases from V and 6 bases from J, with 17 bases between. Germline CDR1 and CDR2: SGHNT and YYREEE (reference sequence). Regarding this clone: Its specificity is not known.

The source material was PBMCs. The sequence derives from a woman aged 18-29 years in good health and CMV-seronegative. This sequence joins TRBV5-4 and TRBJ2-1; TRBD1 is a possible D gene (5 bases). CDR3 loop: CASAREGRGNEQFF. The CDR3 DNA sequence: TGTGCCAGCGCTAGAGAAGGAAGGGGCAATGAGCAGTTCTTC.